These T cell receptor beta chains were read from a single sample in a study of T-cell reconstitution after alpha-beta-depleted transplantation in children. MiXCR, applied by TCRdb to the PCR reads, yields one record per CDR3 protein. This table has about 580,000 distinct CDR3 sequences, 23% appearing once. This sample comprised PBMCs, mostly from graft donor cells, obtained 360 days after TCRalphabeta/CD19-depleted stem cell transplant. The receptor set was obtained from a boy in the first two years of life who had a stem cell transplant for acute myeloid leukemia, so the T cells may come from the graft donor. CDR3s include the opening cysteine and the closing phenylalanine or tryptophan. The order of the fields is CDR3 length, D gene, V gene, J gene, CDR3 protein. D genes are given only for firm matches.

CDR3 length: 14
D gene: .
V gene: TRBV12-3/TRBV12-4
J gene: TRBJ1-5
CDR3 protein: CASSLDREDQPQHF

CDR3 length: 13
D gene: .
V gene: TRBV29-1
J gene: TRBJ1-1
CDR3 protein: CSVRGVMNTEAFF

CDR3 length: 15
D gene: TRBD1
V gene: TRBV6-5
J gene: TRBJ2-1
CDR3 protein: CASSYAGTGGNEQFF

CDR3 length: 16
D gene: TRBD1
V gene: TRBV20-1
J gene: TRBJ1-1
CDR3 protein: CSARGPRDRENTEAFF

CDR3 length: 16
D gene: TRBD2
V gene: TRBV18
J gene: TRBJ2-3
CDR3 protein: CASSPDGRGNTDTQYF

CDR3 length: 13
D gene: .
V gene: TRBV13
J gene: TRBJ2-1
CDR3 protein: CASSLATTDEQFF

CDR3 length: 15
D gene: .
V gene: TRBV18
J gene: TRBJ1-1
CDR3 protein: CASQRPQGENTEAFF

CDR3 length: 15
D gene: .
V gene: TRBV7-9
J gene: TRBJ1-2
CDR3 protein: CASSYTGSGNYGYTF

CDR3 length: 15
D gene: .
V gene: TRBV18
J gene: TRBJ2-5
CDR3 protein: CASSDTGTRIETQYF

CDR3 length: 19
D gene: TRBD2
V gene: TRBV20-1
J gene: TRBJ2-5
CDR3 protein: CSADGRLAGGRTLEETQYF

CDR3 length: 14
D gene: .
V gene: TRBV5-6
J gene: TRBJ2-1
CDR3 protein: CASSPDRLFNEQFF

CDR3 length: 17
D gene: TRBD1
V gene: TRBV7-8
J gene: TRBJ1-2
CDR3 protein: CASSLRDRGGRYYGYTF

CDR3 length: 19
D gene: TRBD2
V gene: TRBV11-2
J gene: TRBJ2-2
CDR3 protein: CASSLFSGGGWLNTGELFF

CDR3 length: 15
D gene: .
V gene: TRBV3-1
J gene: TRBJ2-1
CDR3 protein: CASARYGGQLNEQFF

CDR3 length: 16
D gene: TRBD2
V gene: TRBV12-5
J gene: TRBJ2-7
CDR3 protein: CASGAGLVGTNYEQYF

CDR3 length: 12
D gene: .
V gene: TRBV27
J gene: TRBJ1-2
CDR3 protein: CASSGGGRGYTF

CDR3 length: 17
D gene: TRBD2
V gene: TRBV6-1
J gene: TRBJ2-3
CDR3 protein: CASSTAGLALEADTQYF

CDR3 length: 14
D gene: TRBD2
V gene: TRBV12-3/TRBV12-4
J gene: TRBJ2-7
CDR3 protein: CASRGGLASHEQYF

CDR3 length: 14
D gene: TRBD1
V gene: TRBV12-3/TRBV12-4
J gene: TRBJ1-5
CDR3 protein: CASSFDRDYQPQHF

CDR3 length: 17
D gene: TRBD2
V gene: TRBV20-1
J gene: TRBJ2-7
CDR3 protein: CSARPSSGGLPSYEQYF

CDR3 length: 16
D gene: .
V gene: TRBV11-1
J gene: TRBJ1-1
CDR3 protein: CASSWSWREVNTEAFF

CDR3 length: 17
D gene: TRBD2
V gene: TRBV25-1
J gene: TRBJ2-1
CDR3 protein: CASSAPRGTSGGKEQFF

CDR3 length: 17
D gene: TRBD2
V gene: TRBV20-1
J gene: TRBJ2-1
CDR3 protein: CSAFNGAGVPTYNEQFF

CDR3 length: 16
D gene: .
V gene: TRBV13
J gene: TRBJ2-7
CDR3 protein: CASSSRWGAAFYEQYF

CDR3 length: 12
D gene: .
V gene: TRBV29-1
J gene: TRBJ1-4
CDR3 protein: CSVGQGNEKLFF

CDR3 length: 16
D gene: .
V gene: TRBV7-2
J gene: TRBJ2-7
CDR3 protein: CASTNTGLGASYEQYF

CDR3 length: 17
D gene: TRBD2
V gene: TRBV7-2
J gene: TRBJ2-7
CDR3 protein: CASSYPRGAGGTYEQYF

CDR3 length: 15
D gene: .
V gene: TRBV6-5
J gene: TRBJ2-5
CDR3 protein: CASSYQTASKETQYF

CDR3 length: 13
D gene: .
V gene: TRBV29-1
J gene: TRBJ1-2
CDR3 protein: CSVEGTANYGYTF

CDR3 length: 16
D gene: .
V gene: TRBV5-1
J gene: TRBJ2-2
CDR3 protein: CASSLLMGMNTGELFF

CDR3 length: 13
D gene: .
V gene: TRBV20-1
J gene: TRBJ1-5
CDR3 protein: CSAYNRGNQPQHF

CDR3 length: 17
D gene: TRBD1
V gene: TRBV28
J gene: TRBJ1-1
CDR3 protein: CASIAPGQGIMNTEAFF